The source of this T cell receptor (beta chain) is a study of OX40 agonist ivuxolimab in advanced cancers. Turning to the overall study: The costimulatory receptor OX40 (CD134) was targeted by ivuxolimab, a fully human IgG2 agonistic monoclonal antibody. Intravenous ivuxolimab was administered to patients every 2 weeks at six dose levels: 0.01, 0.1, 0.3, 1.5, 3 and 10 mg/kg. Peripheral TCRbeta sequencing was intended to test whether TCR sequence diversity was altered and clonal T-cell expansion was caused by ivuxolimab. Partial responses occurred in three dose-escalation patients: two with cutaneous melanoma and one with hepatocellular carcinoma. Among the roughly 54 dose-escalation patients, approximately 20 had hepatocellular carcinoma, roughly 15 melanoma, 9 renal cell carcinoma and 9 head and neck cancer. The dose-escalation cohort was about 86% male with a mean age of about 65 years, ranging from 23 to 79. Patients were allowed to have had prior anti-PD-1, anti-PD-L1 or anti-CTLA-4 therapy, and approximately 40% of the dose-escalation patients had been treated with checkpoint inhibitors. The paper covers the monotherapy dose-escalation part of the phase I ivuxolimab trial, which included N ≈ 54 patients. Broad study findings and their caveats: Low levels of normalized T-cell clonal expansion were also shown by some nonresponding patients. Partial responders in the 0.1-3.0 mg/kg groups had among the lowest normalized peripheral clonal expansion, especially among CD8+ T cells. At doses of 0.1 to 3.0 mg/kg, clonal expansion of both CD4+ and CD8+ T cells in blood was seen between baseline and week 6. The antigen specificity of the peripheral T cells that underwent clonal expansion was not determined. On average, CD8+ T cells showed more expanded clones than CD4+ T cells after ivuxolimab.

Genomic DNA was extracted from sorted cells for sequencing of the TCRbeta CDR3 region. TCRbeta CDR3 regions were sequenced using the immunoSEQ Assay. TCRdb stores this immuneACCESS table with in-frame sequences only. Part of the clones is absent; in the studies checked, under half of the shortfall reflects unresolved V genes, and no reason is known for the rest. The sample table holds approximately 89,000 clones, of which approximately 90% were seen once. The leading ten clones occupy roughly 0.3% of the sample. With regard to this clone: Its specific antigen is unknown. No quality values exist for individual bases; no much larger clone is one base distant.

V is cut by 5 bases and J by 4 bases, and the space between the germline ends is 11 bases. The germline V gene yields MNHEY for CDR1 and SVGAGI for CDR2. From the cysteine through the phenylalanine, the CDR3 covers 13 amino acids. Only the CDR3 portion is preserved as DNA: 39 bases, with reading frame beginning at the first base. The trial excluded patients who had a history of autoimmune disease or were on systemic immunosuppression. Peripheral blood for TCR sequencing was collected from all dose cohorts at baseline, on cycle 4 day 1, and on cycle 7 day 1. Samples were obtained from an open-label, multicenter, first-in-human phase I dose-escalation trial of ivuxolimab. Adults with locally advanced or metastatic melanoma, renal cell, hepatocellular, or head and neck squamous cell carcinoma were enrolled in the trial. Before TCR sequencing, CD4+ T cells and CD8+ T cells from peripheral blood were sorted into separate populations.

The TCR originated in an adult with an advanced solid tumor such as melanoma, head and neck, liver or kidney cancer. The rearrangement combines TRBV6-5 with TRBJ1-1; the D gene is perhaps TRBD1, on 6 matching bases. The material sequenced was CD4+ or CD8+ T cells sorted from blood, taken in a trial of the OX40 agonist ivuxolimab. CDR3 region: CASSGGRVTEAFF. In nucleotide form, the sequence is TGTGCCAGCAGTGGGGGGCGGGTCACTGAAGCTTTCTTT.